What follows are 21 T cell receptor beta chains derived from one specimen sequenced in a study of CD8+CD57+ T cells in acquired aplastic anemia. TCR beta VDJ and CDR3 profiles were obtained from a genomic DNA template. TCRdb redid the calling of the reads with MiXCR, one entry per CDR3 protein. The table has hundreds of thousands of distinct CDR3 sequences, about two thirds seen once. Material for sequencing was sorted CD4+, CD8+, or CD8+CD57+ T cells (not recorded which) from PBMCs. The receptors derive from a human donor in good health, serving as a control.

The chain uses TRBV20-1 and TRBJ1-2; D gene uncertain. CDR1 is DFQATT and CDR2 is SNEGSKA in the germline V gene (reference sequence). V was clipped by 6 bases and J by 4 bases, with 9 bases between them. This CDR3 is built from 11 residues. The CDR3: CSAGAVYGYTF. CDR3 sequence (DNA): TGCAGTGCAGGTGCCGTCTATGGCTACACCTTC.

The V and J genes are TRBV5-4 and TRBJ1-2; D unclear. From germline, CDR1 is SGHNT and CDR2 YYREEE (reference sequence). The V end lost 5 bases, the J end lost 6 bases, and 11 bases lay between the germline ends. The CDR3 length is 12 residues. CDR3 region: CASSHVTHGYTF. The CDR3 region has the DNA TGTGCCAGCAGTCACGTTACCCATGGCTACACCTTC. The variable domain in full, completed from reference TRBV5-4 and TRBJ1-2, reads ETGVTQSPTHLIKTRGQQVTLRCSSQSGHNTVSWYQQALGQGPQFIFQYYREEENGRGNFPPRFSGLQFPNYSSELNVNALELDDSALYLCASSHVTHGYTFGSGTRLTVV.

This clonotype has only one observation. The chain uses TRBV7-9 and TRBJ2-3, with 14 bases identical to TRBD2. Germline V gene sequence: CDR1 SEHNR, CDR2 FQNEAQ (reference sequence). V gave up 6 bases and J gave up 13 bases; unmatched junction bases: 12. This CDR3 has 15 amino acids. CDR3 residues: CASREAGTSGGNEYF. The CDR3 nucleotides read TGTGCCAGCAGAGAAGCCGGGACTAGCGGGGGCAATGAGTATTTT.

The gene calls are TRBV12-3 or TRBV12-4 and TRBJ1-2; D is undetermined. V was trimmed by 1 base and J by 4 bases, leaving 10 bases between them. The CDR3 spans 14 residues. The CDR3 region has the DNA TGTGCCAGCAGTTTAGGTGGTAAGAGCTATGGCTACACCTTC. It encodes CASSLGGKSYGYTF.

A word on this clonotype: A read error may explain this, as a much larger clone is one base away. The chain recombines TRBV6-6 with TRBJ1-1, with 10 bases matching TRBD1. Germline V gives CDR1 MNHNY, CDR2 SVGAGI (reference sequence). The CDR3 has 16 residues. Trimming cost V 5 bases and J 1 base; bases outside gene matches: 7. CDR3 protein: CASSEGQGGTNTEAFF. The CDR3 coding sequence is TGTGCCAGCAGTGAAGGACAGGGGGGGACGAACACTGAAGCTTTCTTT.

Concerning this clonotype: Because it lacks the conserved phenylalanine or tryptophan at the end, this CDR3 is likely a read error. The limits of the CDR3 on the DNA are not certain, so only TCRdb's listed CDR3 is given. CDR3 sequence: CASSLRLAGVETL. This chain joins TRBV9 and TRBJ1-6. A total of 13 residues make up the CDR3, ends included. Per germline, CDR1 SGDLS and CDR2 YYNGEE.

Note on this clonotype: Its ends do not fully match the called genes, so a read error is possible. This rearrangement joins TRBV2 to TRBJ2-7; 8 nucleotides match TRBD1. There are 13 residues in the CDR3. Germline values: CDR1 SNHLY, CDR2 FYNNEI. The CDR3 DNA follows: TGTGCCACCAGTGAGGAGACAGGGGACGAGCAGTACTTC. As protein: CATSEETGDEQYF.

This chain's CDR3 is CASSLGVRNEQFF. The DNA for the CDR3 is TGCGCCAGCAGCTTAGGGGTCCGCAATGAGCAGTTCTTC. The rearrangement uses TRBV5-1 and TRBJ2-1; TRBD1 is a possible D gene (5 bases). Germline CDR1 SGHRS, CDR2 YFSETQ. Trimming removed 2 bases from V and 6 bases from J, with 9 bases in between. CDR3 length: 13 amino acids. Full variable domain (missing parts from reference TRBV5-1 and TRBJ2-1): KAGVTQTPRYLIKTRGQQVTLSCSPISGHRSVSWYQQTPGQGLQFLFEYFSETQRNKGNFPGRFSGRQFSNSRSEMNVSTLELGDSALYLCASSLGVRNEQFFGPGTRLTVL.

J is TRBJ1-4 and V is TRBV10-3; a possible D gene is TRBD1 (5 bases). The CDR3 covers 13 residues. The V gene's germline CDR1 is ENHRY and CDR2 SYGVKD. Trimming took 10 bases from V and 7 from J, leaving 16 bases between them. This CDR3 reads CATDRDGTEKLFF. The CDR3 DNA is TGTGCCACTGACCGGGACGGCACTGAAAAACTGTTTTTT.

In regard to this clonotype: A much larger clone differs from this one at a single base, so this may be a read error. CDR3 sequence reads: CASSQDAGSPGNAIYF. DNA for the CDR3: TGTGCCAGCAGCCAAGATGCGGGCAGTCCTGGAAACGCCATATATTTT. The V and J genes are TRBV3-1 and TRBJ1-3; no clear D. CDR1 is LGHDT and CDR2 is YNNKEL in the germline V gene (reference sequence). The length of the CDR3 is 16 residues.

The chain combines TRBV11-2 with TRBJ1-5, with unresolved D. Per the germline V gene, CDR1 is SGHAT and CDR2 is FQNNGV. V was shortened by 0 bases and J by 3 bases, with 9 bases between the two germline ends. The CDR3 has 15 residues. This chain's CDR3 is CASSLDGPDNQPQHF. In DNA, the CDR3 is TGTGCCAGCAGCTTAGACGGGCCAGACAATCAGCCCCAGCATTTT.

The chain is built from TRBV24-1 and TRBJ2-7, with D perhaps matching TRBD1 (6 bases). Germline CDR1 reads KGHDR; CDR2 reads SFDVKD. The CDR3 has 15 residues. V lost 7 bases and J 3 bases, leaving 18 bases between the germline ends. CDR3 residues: CATSSPGDLLYEQYF. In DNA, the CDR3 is TGTGCCACCAGCAGCCCAGGGGATTTACTCTACGAGCAGTACTTC.

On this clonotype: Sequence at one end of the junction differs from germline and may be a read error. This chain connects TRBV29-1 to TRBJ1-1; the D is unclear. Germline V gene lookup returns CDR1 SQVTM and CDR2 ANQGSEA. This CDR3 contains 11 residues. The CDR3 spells CSVEDRAFRYF. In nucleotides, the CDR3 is TGCAGCGTTGAAGATCGGGCCTTCAGGTACTTT.

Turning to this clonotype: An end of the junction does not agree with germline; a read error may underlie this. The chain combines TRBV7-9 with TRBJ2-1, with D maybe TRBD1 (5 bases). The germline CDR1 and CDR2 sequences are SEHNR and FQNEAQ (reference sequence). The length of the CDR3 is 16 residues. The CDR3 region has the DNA TGTGCCACCAGCTCCCGCCACGGTAGGGGATACAATGGGCAGTTCTTC. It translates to CATSSRHGRGYNGQFF.

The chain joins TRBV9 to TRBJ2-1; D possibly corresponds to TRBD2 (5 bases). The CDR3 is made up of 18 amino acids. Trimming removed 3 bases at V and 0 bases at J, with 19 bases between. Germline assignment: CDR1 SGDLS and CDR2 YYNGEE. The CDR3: CASSATRTGISSYNEQFF. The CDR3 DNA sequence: TGTGCCAGCAGCGCAACGAGGACTGGCATTAGCTCCTACAATGAGCAGTTCTTC. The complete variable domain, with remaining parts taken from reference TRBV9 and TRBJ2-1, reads DSGVTQTPKHLITATGQRVTLRCSPRSGDLSVYWYQQSLDQGLQFLIQYYNGEERAKGNILERFSAQQFPDLHSELNLSSLELGDSALYFCASSATRTGISSYNEQFFGPGTRLTVL.

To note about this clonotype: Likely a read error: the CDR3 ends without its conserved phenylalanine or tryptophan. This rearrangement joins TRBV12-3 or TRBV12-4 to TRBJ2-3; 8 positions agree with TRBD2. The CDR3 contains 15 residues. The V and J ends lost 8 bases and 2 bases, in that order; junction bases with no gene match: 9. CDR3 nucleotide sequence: TGTGCCAGCGTCGCGGGACTAGGATACACAGATACGCAGTATTTA. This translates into CASVAGLGYTDTQYL.

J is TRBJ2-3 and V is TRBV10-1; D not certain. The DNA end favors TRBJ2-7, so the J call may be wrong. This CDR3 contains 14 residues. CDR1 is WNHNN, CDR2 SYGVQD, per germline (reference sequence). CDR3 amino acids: CASSLTSDSDTQYF. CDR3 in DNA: TGCGCCAGCTCACTTACAAGCGACTCGGATACGCAGTACTTC.

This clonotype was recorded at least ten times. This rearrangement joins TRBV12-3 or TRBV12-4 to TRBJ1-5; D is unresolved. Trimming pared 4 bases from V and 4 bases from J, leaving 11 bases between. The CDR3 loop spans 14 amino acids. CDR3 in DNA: TGTGCCAGCAGTTCTCCGCGGGAGAATCAGCCCCAGCATTTT. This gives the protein CASSSPRENQPQHF.

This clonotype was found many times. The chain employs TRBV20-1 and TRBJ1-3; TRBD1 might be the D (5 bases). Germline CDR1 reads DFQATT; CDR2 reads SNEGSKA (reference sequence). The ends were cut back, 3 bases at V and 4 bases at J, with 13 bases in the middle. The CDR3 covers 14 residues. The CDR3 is CSASRRAGGNTIYF. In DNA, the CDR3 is TGCAGTGCTAGTCGCAGGGCGGGAGGAAACACCATATATTTT.

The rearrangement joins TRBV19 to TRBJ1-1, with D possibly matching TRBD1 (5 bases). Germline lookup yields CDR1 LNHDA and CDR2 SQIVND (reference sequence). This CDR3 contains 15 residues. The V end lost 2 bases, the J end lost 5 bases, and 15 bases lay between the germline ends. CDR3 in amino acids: CASSIWGEMGTEAFF. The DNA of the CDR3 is TGTGCCAGTAGTATATGGGGGGAGATGGGGACTGAAGCTTTCTTT.

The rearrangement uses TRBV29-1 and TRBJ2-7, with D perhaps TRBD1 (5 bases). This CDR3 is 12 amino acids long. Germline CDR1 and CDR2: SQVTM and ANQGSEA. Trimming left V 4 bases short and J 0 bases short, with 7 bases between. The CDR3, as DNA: TGCAGCGTTGGCAGGGTCTCCTACGAGCAGTACTTC. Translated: CSVGRVSYEQYF.